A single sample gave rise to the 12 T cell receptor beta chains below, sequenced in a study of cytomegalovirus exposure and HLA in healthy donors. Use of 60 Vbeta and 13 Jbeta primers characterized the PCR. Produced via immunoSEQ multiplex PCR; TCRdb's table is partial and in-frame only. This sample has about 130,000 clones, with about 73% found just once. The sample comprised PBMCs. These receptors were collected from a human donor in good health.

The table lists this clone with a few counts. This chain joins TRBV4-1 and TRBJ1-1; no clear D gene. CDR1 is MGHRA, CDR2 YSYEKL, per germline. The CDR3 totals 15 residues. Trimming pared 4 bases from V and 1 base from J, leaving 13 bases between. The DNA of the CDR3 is TGCGCCAGCAGCCCGGTTGGTCCAGGGAACACTGAAGCTTTCTTT. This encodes CASSPVGPGNTEAFF.

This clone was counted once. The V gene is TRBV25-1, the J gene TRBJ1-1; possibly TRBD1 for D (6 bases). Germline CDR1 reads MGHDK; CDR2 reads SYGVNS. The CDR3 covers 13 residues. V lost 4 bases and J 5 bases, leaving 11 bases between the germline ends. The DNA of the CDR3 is TGTGCCAGCAGTGTGGGGGGGCGGACTGAAGCTTTCTTT. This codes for CASSVGGRTEAFF.

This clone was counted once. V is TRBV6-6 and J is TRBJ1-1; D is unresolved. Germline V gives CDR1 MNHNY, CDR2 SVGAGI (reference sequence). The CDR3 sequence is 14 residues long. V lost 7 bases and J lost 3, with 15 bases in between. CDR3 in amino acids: CASITEGRYTEAFF. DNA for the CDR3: TGTGCCAGCATCACGGAGGGTAGGTACACTGAAGCTTTCTTT.

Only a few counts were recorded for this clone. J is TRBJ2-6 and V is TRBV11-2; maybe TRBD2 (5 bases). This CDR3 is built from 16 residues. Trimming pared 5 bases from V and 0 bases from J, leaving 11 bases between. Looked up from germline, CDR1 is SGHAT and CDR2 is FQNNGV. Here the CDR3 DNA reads TGTGCCAGCAGCATTGGAGGCACCTCTGGGGCCAACGTCCTGACTTTC. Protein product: CASSIGGTSGANVLTF.

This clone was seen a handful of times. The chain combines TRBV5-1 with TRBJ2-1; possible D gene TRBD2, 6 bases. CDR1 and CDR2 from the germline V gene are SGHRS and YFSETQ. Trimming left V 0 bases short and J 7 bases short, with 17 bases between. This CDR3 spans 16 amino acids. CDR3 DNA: TGCGCCAGCAGCTTGGGGCTAGCGACTCTTTGGAATGAGCAGTTCTTC. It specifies CASSLGLATLWNEQFF.

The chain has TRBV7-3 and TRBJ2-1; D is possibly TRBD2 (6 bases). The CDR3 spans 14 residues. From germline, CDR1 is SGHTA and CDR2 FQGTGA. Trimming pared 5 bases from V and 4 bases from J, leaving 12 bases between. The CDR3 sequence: CASSEGSGYNEQFF. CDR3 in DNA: TGTGCCAGCAGCGAAGGCAGCGGGTACAATGAGCAGTTCTTC.

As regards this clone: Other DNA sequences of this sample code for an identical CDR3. The CDR3 loop is CASSLGGADTQYF. The DNA of the CDR3 is TGTGCCAGCAGTTTAGGAGGAGCAGATACGCAGTATTTT. V is TRBV28 and J is TRBJ2-3, with a weak D call TRBD2 (5 bases). The CDR3 sequence is 13 residues long. CDR1 is MDHEN and CDR2 is SYDVKM in the germline V gene. Trimming left V 2 bases short and J 4 bases short, with 7 bases between.

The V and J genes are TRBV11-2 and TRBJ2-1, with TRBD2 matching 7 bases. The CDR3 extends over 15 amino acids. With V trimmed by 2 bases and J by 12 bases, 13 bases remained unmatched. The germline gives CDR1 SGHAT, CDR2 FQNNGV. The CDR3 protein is CASSLKGGGGVGQFF. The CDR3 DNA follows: TGTGCCAGCAGCTTAAAGGGCGGGGGAGGTGTGGGGCAGTTCTTC.

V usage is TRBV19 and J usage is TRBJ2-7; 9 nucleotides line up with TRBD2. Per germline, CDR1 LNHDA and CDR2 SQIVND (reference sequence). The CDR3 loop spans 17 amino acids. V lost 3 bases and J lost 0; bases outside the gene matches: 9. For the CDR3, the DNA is TGTGCCAGTAGTATCCTGACTAGCGGATCGAGCTCCTACGAGCAGTACTTC. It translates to CASSILTSGSSSYEQYF.

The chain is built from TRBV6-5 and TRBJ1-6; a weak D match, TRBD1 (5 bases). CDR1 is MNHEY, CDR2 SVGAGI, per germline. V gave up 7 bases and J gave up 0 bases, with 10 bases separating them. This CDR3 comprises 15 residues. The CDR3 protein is CASKMTDSYNSPLHF. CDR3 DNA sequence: TGTGCCAGCAAGATGACAGACTCCTATAATTCACCCCTCCACTTT.

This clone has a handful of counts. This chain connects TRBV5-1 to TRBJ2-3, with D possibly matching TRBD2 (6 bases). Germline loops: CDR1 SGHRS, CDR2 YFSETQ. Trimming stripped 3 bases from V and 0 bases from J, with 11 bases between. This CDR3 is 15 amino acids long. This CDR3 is CASSSGLLSTDTQYF. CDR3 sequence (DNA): TGCGCCAGCAGCTCGGGACTCCTGAGCACAGATACGCAGTATTTT.

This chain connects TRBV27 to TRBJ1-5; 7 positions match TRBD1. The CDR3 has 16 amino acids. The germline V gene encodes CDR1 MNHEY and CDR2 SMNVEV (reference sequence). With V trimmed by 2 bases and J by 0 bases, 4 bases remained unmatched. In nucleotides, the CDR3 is TGTGCCAGCAGTTTACAGGGACAGAATAGCAATCAGCCCCAGCATTTT. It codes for CASSLQGQNSNQPQHF.